This TCR beta chain was sequenced for a study of blood T cell repertoires in COVID-19. Study background: From T cells, B-cell-depleted T cells, or PBMCs came the material, which was cDNA or gDNA.

TCRdb's table, derived via immunoSEQ multiplex PCR, lists solely in-frame clones and lacks some. The repertoire holds over 85,000 clones, with 75% to 90% as singletons. Per the germline V gene, CDR1 is LNHDA and CDR2 is SQIVND (reference sequence). This CDR3 region has 14 residues. V dropped 7 bases and J dropped 5; count of bases not matched to a gene: 8. This clone was seen once. Material: peripheral blood. The gene calls are TRBV19 and TRBJ1-5; 7 positions match TRBD1. This receptor was taken from a human donor in a cohort sampled during active COVID-19. CDR3 residues: CASTRRGGDQPQHF. In DNA form, the CDR3 reads TGTGCCAGTACCCGGAGAGGGGGCGATCAGCCCCAGCATTTT.